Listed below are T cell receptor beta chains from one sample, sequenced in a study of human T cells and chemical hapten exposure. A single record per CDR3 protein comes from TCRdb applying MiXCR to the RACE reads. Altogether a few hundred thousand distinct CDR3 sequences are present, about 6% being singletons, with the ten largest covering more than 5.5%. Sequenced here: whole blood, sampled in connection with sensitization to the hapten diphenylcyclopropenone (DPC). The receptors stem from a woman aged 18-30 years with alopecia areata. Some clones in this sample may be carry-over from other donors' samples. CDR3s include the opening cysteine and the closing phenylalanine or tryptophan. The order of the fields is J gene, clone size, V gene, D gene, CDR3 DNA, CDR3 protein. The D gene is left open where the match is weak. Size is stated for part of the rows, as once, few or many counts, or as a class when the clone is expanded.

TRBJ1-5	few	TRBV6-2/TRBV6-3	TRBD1	TGTGCCAGCAGTCACCCCTGGGACAGGCTGAGCAATCAGCCCCAGCATTTT	CASSHPWDRLSNQPQHF
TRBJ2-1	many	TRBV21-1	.	TGTGCCAGCAGCCCGTGGCGAACTACCGGTCCCATTGAGCAGTTCTTC	CASSPWRTTGPIEQFF
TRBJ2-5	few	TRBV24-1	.	TGTGCCACCAGTGATGCAAGCTCCGGGCGAGAAGAGACCCAGTACTTC	CATSDASSGREETQYF
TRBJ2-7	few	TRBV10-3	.	TGTGCCATCAGTGAGTCCGCGAAGGGGGCCTACGAGCAGTACTTC	CAISESAKGAYEQYF
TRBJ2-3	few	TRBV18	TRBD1	TGTGCCAACAAAGAAACAGGGGGCGCGAATACGCAGTATTTT	CANKETGGANTQYF
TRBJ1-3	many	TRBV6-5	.	TGTGCCAGCAGGCCGGGACTGAGCACTACTGGAAACACCATATATTTT	CASRPGLSTTGNTIYF
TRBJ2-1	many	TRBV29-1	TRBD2	TGCAGCGTTGACGTAGCGGGGGGGTACAATGAGCAGTTCTTC	CSVDVAGGYNEQFF
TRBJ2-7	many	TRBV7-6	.	TGTGCCAGCAGCTTATGGAGTACCTACGAGCAGTACTTC	CASSLWSTYEQYF
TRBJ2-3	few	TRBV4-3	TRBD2	TGCGCCAGCAGCCAAGGTGATCGGGGGGGCCGAGATACGCAGTATTTT	CASSQGDRGGRDTQYF
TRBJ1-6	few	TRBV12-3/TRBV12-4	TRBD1	TGTGCCAGCAGTAGACAGGGTCCCAATTCACCCCTCCACTTT	CASSRQGPNSPLHF
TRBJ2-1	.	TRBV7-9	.	TGTGCCAGCAGATTGGACAACTACAATGAGCAGTTCTTC	CASRLDNYNEQFF
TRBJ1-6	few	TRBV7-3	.	TGTGCCAGCAGTCTCGCCGGGACCGTTGATAATTCACCCCTCCACTTT	CASSLAGTVDNSPLHF
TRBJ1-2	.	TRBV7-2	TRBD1	TGTGCCAGCAGCTTAAACAGGGGGGGACCGGGCTATGGCTACACCTTC	CASSLNRGGPGYGYTF
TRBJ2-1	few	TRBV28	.	TGTGCCAGCAGTAACCCCGGACCGAGCTCCTACAATGAGCAGTTCTTC	CASSNPGPSSYNEQFF
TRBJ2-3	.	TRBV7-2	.	TGTGCCAGCAGCTTTAATATGGGGGGGCCGATTAGCACAGATACGCAGTATTTT	CASSFNMGGPISTDTQYF
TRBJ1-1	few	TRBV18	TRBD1	TGTGCCAGCCAGGGGACAGAGAACACTGAAGCTTTCTTT	CASQGTENTEAFF
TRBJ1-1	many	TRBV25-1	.	TGTGCCAGCCTATCCCAGGTGAACACTGAAGCTTTCTTT	CASLSQVNTEAFF
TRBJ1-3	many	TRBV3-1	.	TGTGCCAGCAGCCAGGGGCCAATCGGGCCTACCTCTGGAAACACCATATATTTT	CASSQGPIGPTSGNTIYF
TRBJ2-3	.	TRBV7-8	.	TGTGCCAGCAGCCTAATTAATACAGATACGCAGTATTTT	CASSLINTDTQYF
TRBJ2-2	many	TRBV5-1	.	TGCGCCAGCAGTGCCCGTGGCGCCGGGGAGCTGTTTTTT	CASSARGAGELFF
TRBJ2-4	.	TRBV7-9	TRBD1	TGTGCCAGCAGCAGCCGGGACAGACCCCCTTCGAAAAACATTCAGTACTTC	CASSSRDRPPSKNIQYF
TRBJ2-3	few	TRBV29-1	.	TGCAGCGTTGATGAGGATACGCAGTATTTT	CSVDEDTQYF
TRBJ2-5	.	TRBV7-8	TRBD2	TGTGCCAGCAGCCCTTGGAGCGGGGGGGCGCAAGAGACCCAGTACTTC	CASSPWSGGAQETQYF
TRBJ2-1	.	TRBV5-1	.	TGCGCCAGCAGCCGACAGGTAAATGAGCAGTTCTTC	CASSRQVNEQFF
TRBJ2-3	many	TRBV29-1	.	TGCAGTATTTCGGGCAGCACAGATACGCAGTATTTT	CSISGSTDTQYF
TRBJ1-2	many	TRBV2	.	TGTGCCAGCAGCGGAGGGGGGATTCATGGCTACACCTTC	CASSGGGIHGYTF